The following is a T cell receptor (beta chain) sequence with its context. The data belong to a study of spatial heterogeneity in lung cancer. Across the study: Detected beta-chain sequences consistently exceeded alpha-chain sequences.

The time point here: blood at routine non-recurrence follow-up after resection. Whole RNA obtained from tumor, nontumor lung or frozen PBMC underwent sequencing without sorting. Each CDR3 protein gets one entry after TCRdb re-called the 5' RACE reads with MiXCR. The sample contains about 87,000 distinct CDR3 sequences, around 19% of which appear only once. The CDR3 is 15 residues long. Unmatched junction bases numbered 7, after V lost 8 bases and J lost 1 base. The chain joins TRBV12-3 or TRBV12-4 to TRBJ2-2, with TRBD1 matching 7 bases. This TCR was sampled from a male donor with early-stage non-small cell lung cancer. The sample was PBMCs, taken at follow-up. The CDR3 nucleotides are TGTGCCAGCCAAATTTGGACAGGGAACACCGGGGAGCTGTTTTTT. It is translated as CASQIWTGNTGELFF.